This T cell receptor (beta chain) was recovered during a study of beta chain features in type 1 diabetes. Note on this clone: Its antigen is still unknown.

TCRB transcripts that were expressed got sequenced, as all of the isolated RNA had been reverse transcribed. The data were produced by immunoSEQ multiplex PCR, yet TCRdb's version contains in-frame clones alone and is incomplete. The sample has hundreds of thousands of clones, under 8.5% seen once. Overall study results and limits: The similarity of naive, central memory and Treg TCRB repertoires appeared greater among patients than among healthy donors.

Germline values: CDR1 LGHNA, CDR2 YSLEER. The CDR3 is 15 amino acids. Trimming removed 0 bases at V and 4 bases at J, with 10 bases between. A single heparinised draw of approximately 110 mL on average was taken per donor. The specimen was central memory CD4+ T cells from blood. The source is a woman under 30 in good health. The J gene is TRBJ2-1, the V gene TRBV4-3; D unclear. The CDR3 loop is CASSQDLTAYNEQFF. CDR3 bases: TGCGCCAGCAGCCAAGATTTGACGGCTTACAATGAGCAGTTCTTC.